This T cell receptor (beta chain) appears in the sequencing data of a study of OX40 agonist ivuxolimab in advanced cancers. Trimming stripped 6 bases from V and 2 bases from J, with 10 bases between. The CDR3 sequence is 13 residues long. Germline values: CDR1 LNHDA, CDR2 SQIVND (reference sequence). The table came from immunoSEQ multiplex PCR; TCRdb's copy has only in-frame clones and leaves some out. The repertoire has roughly 62,000 clones, under 95% of them found once; the top ten carry about 0.58%. The starting material was CD4+ or CD8+ T cells sorted from blood, obtained in a trial of the OX40 agonist ivuxolimab. This sequence joins TRBV19 and TRBJ1-1; tentatively, D is TRBD1 (5 bases). The source is an adult with an advanced solid tumor such as melanoma, head and neck, liver or kidney cancer. The CDR3, as DNA: TGTGCCAGTAGGGAGGGGTTCAACACTGAAGCTTTCTTT. Its protein is CASREGFNTEAFF. Using reference TRBV19 and TRBJ1-1 for the parts outside the CDR3, the full variable domain is DGGITQSPKYLFRKEGQNVTLSCEQNLNHDAMYWYRQDPGQGLRLIYYSQIVNDFQKGDIAEGYSVSREKKESFPLTVTSAQKNPTAFYLCASREGFNTEAFFGQGTRLTVV.